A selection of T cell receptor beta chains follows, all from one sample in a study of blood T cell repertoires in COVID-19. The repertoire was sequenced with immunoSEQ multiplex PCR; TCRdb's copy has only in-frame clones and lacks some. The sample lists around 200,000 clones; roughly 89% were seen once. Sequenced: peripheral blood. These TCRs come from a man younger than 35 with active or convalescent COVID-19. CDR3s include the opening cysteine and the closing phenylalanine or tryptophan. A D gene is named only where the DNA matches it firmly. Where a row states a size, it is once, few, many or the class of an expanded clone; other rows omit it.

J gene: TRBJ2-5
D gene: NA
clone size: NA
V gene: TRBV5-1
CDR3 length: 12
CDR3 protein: CASSSTGETQYF
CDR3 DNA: TGCGCCAGCAGTTCAACAGGCGAGACCCAGTACTTC

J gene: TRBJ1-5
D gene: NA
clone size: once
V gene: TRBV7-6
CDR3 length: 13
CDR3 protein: CASSLTGTQPQHF
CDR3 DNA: TGTGCCAGCAGCCTTACAGGGACTCAGCCCCAGCATTTT

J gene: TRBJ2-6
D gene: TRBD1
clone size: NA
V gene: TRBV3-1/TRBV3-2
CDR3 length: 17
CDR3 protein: CATGQGARTRGANVLTF
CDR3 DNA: TGTGCCACAGGACAGGGGGCGCGTACGCGTGGGGCCAACGTCCTGACTTTC

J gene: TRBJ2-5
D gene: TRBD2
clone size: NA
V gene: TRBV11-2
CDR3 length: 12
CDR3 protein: CASAGGRETQYF
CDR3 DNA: TGTGCCAGTGCGGGGGGTAGGGAGACCCAGTACTTC

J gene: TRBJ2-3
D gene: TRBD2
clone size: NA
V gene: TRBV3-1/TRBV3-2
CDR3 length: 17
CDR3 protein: CASSQDLQRGSTDTQYF
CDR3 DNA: TGTGCCAGCAGCCAAGATCTACAGCGGGGAAGCACAGATACGCAGTATTTT

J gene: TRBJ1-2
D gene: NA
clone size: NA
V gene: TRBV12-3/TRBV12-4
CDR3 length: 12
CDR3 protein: CASRTGRWGYTF
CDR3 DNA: TGTGCCAGCAGAACAGGGAGATGGGGCTACACCTTC

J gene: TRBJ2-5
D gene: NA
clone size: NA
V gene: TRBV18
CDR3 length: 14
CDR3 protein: CASSPVGVGETQYF
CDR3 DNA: TGTGCCAGCTCACCGGTGGGAGTGGGAGAGACCCAGTACTTC

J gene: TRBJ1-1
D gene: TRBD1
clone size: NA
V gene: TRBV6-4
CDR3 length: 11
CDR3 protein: CASSSDRILAF
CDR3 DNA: TGTGCCAGCAGTTCGGACAGGATCTTGGCATTT

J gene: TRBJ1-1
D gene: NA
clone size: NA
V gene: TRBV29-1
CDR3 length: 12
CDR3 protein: CSVLDSTTEAFF
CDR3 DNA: TGCAGCGTTCTGGACAGCACCACTGAAGCTTTCTTT

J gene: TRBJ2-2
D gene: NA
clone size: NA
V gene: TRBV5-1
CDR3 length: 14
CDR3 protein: CASSLVFGGGELFF
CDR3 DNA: TGCGCCAGCAGCTTGGTCTTCGGTGGCGGGGAGCTGTTTTTT

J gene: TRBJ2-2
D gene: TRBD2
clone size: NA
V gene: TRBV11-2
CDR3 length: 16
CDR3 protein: CASNHNRDYLTGELFF
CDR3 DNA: TGTGCCAGCAACCATAACCGGGACTACCTAACCGGGGAGCTGTTTTTT

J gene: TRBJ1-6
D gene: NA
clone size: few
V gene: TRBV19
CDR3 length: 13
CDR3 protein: CASSKGLNSPLHF
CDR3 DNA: TGTGCCAGTAGTAAGGGACTTAATTCACCCCTCCACTTT

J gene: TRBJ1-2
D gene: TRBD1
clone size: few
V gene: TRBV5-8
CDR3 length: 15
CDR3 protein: CASSTQTGEDYGYTF
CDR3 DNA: TGTGCCAGCAGCACCCAGACAGGGGAGGACTATGGCTACACCTTC

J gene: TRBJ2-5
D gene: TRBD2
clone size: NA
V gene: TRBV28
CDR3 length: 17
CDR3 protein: CASSFLLGGGSQETQYF
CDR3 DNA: TGTGCCAGCAGTTTCCTACTAGGCGGGGGGTCGCAAGAGACCCAGTACTTC

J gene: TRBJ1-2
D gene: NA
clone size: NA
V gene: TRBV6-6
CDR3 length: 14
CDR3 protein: CASSPIRAGGGYTF
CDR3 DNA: TGTGCCAGCAGTCCGATTAGGGCGGGCGGGGGCTACACCTTC

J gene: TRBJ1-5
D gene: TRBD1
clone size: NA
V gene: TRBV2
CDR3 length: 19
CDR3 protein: CASRVTGTGNSRGNQPQHF
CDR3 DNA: TGTGCCAGCAGGGTTACCGGGACAGGGAACTCCCGGGGCAATCAGCCCCAGCATTTT

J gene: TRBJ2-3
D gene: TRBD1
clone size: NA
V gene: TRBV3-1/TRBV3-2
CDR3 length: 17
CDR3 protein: CASSHSNRGRGTDTQYF
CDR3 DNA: TGTGCCAGCAGCCACTCCAACAGGGGGCGAGGCACAGATACGCAGTATTTT

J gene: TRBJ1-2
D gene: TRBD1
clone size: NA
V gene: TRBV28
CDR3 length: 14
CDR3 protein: CASSLDREEYGYTF
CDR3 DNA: TGTGCCAGCAGTCTCGACAGGGAGGAATATGGCTACACCTTC

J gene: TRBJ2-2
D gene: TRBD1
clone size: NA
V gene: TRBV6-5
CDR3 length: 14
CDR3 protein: CASSGTGNTGELFF
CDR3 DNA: TGTGCCAGCAGCGGGACAGGGAACACCGGGGAGCTGTTTTTT

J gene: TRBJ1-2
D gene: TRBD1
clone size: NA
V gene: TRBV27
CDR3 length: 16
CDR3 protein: CASSLEPGQGYYGYTF
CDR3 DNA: TGTGCCAGCAGCTTGGAACCGGGACAGGGGTACTATGGCTACACCTTC

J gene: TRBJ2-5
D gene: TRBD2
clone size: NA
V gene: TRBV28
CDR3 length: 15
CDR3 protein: CASSSPSGNQETQYF
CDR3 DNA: TGTGCCAGCAGTTCCCCTAGCGGCAACCAAGAGACCCAGTACTTC

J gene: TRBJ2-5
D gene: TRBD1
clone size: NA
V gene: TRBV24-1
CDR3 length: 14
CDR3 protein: CATSPGQGGETQYF
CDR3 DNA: TGTGCCACCAGTCCGGGACAGGGTGGAGAGACCCAGTACTTC

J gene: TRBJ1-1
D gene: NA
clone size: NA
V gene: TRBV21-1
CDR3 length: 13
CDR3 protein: CASRPEGLAEAFF
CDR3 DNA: TGTGCCAGCAGACCAGAGGGTCTCGCTGAAGCTTTCTTT

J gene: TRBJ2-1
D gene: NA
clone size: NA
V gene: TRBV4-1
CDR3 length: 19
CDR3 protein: CASSQVIILRDSNYNEQFF
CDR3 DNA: TGCGCCAGCAGCCAAGTAATTATCCTGCGGGACTCGAACTACAATGAGCAGTTCTTC

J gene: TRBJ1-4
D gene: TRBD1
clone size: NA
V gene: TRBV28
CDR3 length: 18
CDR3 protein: CASSFAGGGSATNEKLFF
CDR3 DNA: TGTGCCAGCAGTTTTGCAGGGGGCGGAAGTGCAACTAATGAAAAACTGTTTTTT

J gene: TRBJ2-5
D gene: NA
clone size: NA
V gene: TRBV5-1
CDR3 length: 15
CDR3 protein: CASSLFRGSGETQYF
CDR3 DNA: TGCGCCAGCAGCTTGTTTCGGGGGTCGGGAGAGACCCAGTACTTC

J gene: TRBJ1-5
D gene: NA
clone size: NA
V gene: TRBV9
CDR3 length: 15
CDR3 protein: CASSVAGGSWEPQHF
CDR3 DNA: TGTGCCAGCAGCGTAGCTGGGGGCAGCTGGGAGCCCCAGCATTTT

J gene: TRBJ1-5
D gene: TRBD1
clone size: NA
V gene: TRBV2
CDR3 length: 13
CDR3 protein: CASSGQGISPQHF
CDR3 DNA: TGTGCCAGCAGTGGACAGGGTATCAGCCCCCAGCATTTT

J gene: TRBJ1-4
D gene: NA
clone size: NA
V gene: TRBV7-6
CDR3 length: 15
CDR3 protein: CASSLGRGGLEKLFF
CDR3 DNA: TGTGCCAGCAGCTTAGGTCGAGGGGGTTTGGAAAAACTGTTTTTT

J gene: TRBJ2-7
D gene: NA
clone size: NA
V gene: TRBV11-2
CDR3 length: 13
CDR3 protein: CASSLDHNYEQYF
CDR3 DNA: TGTGCCAGCAGCTTAGATCACAACTACGAGCAGTACTTC

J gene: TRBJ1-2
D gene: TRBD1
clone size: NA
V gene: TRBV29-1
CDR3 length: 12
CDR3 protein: CSVVQGGDGYTF
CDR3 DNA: TGCAGCGTTGTACAGGGGGGGGATGGCTACACCTTC